Only one count was recorded for the clone carrying this T cell receptor (beta chain). As yet, its antigen is unknown. TCRdb's copy holds only in-frame clones and misses some; the assay was immunoSEQ multiplex PCR. The sample contains more than 80,000 clones, about 90% of which appear only once. The V end lost 4 bases, the J end lost 1 base, and 13 bases lay between the germline ends. The CDR3 is 15 residues long. Germline values: CDR1 SGHAT, CDR2 FQNNGV. These data belong to a study of T cell responses to AZD1222 COVID-19 vaccine. Findings and limits, study-wide: Repertoire sampling occurred only after the peak T cell response. The study reported that nearly half of spike-specific TCRs target unmutated variant regions.

Second-dose schedules of about 4 or about 12 weeks were combined. The chain couples TRBV11-2 to TRBJ1-1; D may be TRBD1 (6 bases). This clonotype originated in an adult who received the AZD1222 COVID-19 vaccine. The source material was peripheral blood, sampled 28 days after the second AZD1222 dose. The CDR3 bases are TGTGCCAGCAGCTCCCGGGGGCTTCCGAACACTGAAGCTTTCTTT. This encodes CASSSRGLPNTEAFF.